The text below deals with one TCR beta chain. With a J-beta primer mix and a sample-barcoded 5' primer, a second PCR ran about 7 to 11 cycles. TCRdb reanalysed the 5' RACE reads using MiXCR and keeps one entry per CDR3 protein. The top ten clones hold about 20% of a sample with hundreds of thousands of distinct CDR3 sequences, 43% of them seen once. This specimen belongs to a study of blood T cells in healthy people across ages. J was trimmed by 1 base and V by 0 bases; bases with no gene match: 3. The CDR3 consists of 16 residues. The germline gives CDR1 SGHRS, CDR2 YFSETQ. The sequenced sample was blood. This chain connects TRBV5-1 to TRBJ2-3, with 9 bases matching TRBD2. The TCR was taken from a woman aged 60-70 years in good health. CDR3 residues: CASSLEIAGGTDTQYF. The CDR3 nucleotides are TGCGCCAGCAGCTTGGAAATAGCGGGAGGCACAGATACGCAGTATTTT.